The rows below give T cell receptor beta chains drawn from one sample of a study of cytomegalovirus exposure and HLA in healthy donors. Sequencing used immunoSEQ multiplex PCR; TCRdb keeps in-frame clones, though not all of them. Recorded for this sample: approximately 72,000 clones. Material for sequencing was PBMCs. These TCRs come from a man aged 35 to 55 in good health and CMV-seronegative. Both conserved end residues are trimmed from each CDR3. A D gene is named only where the DNA matches it firmly.

V | D | length | CDR3
TRBV19 | TRBD2 | 16 | ASSMRASGGGAYNEQF
TRBV5-6 | - | 14 | ASSGAQGASTDTQY
TRBV5-6 | - | 12 | ASSPLPGDYGYT
TRBV14 | - | 13 | ASSRAGHGADTQY
TRBV6-1 | TRBD2 | 13 | ASYPKLAGEYEQY
TRBV5-4 | TRBD2 | 12 | ASSGWGGRDTQY
TRBV7-9 | TRBD1 | 15 | ASSPGQALSGANVLT
TRBV6-6 | - | 13 | ASSYSPGVSYEQY
TRBV19 | - | 11 | ASSMQGGYGYT
TRBV7-9 | - | 12 | ASSPGSIFYGYT
TRBV5-1 | - | 12 | ASSPDTGHYGYT
TRBV7-9 | TRBD1 | 15 | ASSLEILTGPAYGYT
TRBV2 | - | 10 | ASSSARSEQY
TRBV5-4 | - | 12 | ASSLESRYTEAF
TRBV6-5 | - | 13 | ASSYSSGQLYGYT
TRBV7-9 | TRBD2 | 11 | ASRRGAEETQY
TRBV6-1 | - | 13 | AIQRGGMGTDTQY
TRBV5-1 | TRBD2 | 14 | ASSITAGGSTDTQY
TRBV5-8 | - | 11 | ASSQGYNSPLH
TRBV20-1 | - | 9 | SASQGDIQY
TRBV7-2 | TRBD2 | 12 | ASSSWTSSGEQY
TRBV5-1 | TRBD1 | 14 | ASSLGLGQGNSPLH
TRBV6-5 | - | 14 | ASSYSLGVTDYGYT
TRBV30 | - | 10 | AWSWGESPQH
TRBV19 | - | 13 | ASSPRWSLRDEQF
TRBV19 | - | 14 | ASSPRGGQSSYEQY
TRBV28 | - | 10 | ASLSSVEAQH
TRBV7-9 | TRBD1 | 14 | ASSFVTGGATGEQY
TRBV6-1 | - | 9 | ATLHRLEQF
TRBV4-2 | TRBD1 | 14 | ASSQGAGGNTGELF
TRBV18 | TRBD1 | 11 | ASSPLDRGEAF
TRBV9 | TRBD1 | 14 | ASSVDPAGGTGELF
TRBV6-1 | - | 12 | ASRWTHSSYEQY
TRBV9 | TRBD2 | 14 | ASSVADSGTDNEQF
TRBV5-6 | - | 12 | ASSHTNDIYEQY
TRBV5-1 | - | 14 | ASSLVGLSNNSPLH
TRBV30 | - | 13 | AWGPLTATNEKLF
TRBV10-3 | - | 12 | AISGGGLNTEAF
TRBV14 | - | 14 | ASSSLAGADRETQY
TRBV12-5 | - | 14 | ASGLVAGVLPYEQY
TRBV5-1 | TRBD2 | 16 | ASSPGLAGGQNTGELF
TRBV5-6 | TRBD1 | 9 | ASSIDRVQY
TRBV13 | - | 14 | ASSYRDNRRSDTQY
TRBV28 | TRBD2 | 15 | ASSQGLAQKRTDTQY
TRBV5-1 | - | 13 | ASSLGSRGSDTQY
TRBV30 | - | 9 | AWSVRDFYT
TRBV30 | TRBD1 | 12 | AWDQGGENYGYT
TRBV5-6 | - | 14 | ASSGRTSLDTDTQY
TRBV5-5 | - | 14 | ASSLDPGSQGAGYT
TRBV5-1 | TRBD2 | 15 | ASSLGIGGGTTGELF